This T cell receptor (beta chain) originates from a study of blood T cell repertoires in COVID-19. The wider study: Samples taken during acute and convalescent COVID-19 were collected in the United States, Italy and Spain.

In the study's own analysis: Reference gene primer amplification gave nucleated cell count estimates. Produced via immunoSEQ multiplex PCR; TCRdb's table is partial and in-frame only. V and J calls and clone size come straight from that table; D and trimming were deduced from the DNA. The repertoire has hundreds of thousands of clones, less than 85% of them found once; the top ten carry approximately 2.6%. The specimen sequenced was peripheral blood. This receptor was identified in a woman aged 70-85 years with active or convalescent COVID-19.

The CDR3 is CASSQPRTGDKEAFF. CDR3 in DNA: TGTGCCAGCAGCCAACCAAGGACAGGGGATAAGGAAGCTTTCTTT. The genes are TRBV28 and TRBJ1-1, with 9 bases that match TRBD1. Germline CDR1 reads MDHEN; CDR2 reads SYDVKM. There are 15 residues in the CDR3. V shed 6 bases, J shed 8 bases, and the junction held 13 bases outside the gene matches.